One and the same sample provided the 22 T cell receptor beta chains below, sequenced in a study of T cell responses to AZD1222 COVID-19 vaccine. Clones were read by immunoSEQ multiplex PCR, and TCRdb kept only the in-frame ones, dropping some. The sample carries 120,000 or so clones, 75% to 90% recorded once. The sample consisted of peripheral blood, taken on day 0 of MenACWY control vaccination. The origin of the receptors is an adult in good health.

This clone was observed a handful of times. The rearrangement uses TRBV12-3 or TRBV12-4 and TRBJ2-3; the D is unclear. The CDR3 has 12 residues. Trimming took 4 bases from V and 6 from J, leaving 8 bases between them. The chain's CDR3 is CASSSDQDTQYF. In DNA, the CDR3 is TGTGCCAGCAGTTCGGACCAGGATACGCAGTATTTT.

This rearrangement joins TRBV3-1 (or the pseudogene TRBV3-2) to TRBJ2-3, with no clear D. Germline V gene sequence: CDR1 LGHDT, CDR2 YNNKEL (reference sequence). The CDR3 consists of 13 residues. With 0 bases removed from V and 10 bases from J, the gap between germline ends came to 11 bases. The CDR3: CASSQDLLPPQYF. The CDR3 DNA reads TGTGCCAGCAGCCAAGACTTACTGCCTCCGCAGTATTTT.

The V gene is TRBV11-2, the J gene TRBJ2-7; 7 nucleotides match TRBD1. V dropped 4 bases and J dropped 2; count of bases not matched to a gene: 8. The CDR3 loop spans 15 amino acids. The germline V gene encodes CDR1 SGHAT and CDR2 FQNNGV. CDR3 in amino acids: CASSSGTVKPYEQYF. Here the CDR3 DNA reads TGTGCCAGCAGCTCAGGGACAGTAAAACCCTACGAGCAGTACTTC.

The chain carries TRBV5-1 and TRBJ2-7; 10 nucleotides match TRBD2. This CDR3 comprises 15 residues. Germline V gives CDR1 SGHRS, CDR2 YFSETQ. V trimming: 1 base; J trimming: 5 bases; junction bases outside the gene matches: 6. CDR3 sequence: CASSLTLAGAHEQYF. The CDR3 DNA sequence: TGCGCCAGCAGCTTGACTCTAGCGGGAGCCCACGAGCAGTACTTC.

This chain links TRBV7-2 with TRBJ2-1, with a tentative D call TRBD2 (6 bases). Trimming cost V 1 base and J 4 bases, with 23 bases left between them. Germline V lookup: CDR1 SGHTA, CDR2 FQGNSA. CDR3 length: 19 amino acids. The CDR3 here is CASSLVLANYLFSYNEQFF. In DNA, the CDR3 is TGTGCCAGCAGCTTAGTGCTAGCGAACTATCTCTTTTCGTACAATGAGCAGTTCTTC.

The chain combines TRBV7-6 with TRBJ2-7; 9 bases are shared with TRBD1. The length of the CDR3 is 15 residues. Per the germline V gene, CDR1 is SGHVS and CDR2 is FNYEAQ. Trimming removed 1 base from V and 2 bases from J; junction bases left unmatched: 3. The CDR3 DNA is TGTGCCAGCAGCTTAGAAACAGGGGGCGCCTACGAGCAGTACTTC. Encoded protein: CASSLETGGAYEQYF.

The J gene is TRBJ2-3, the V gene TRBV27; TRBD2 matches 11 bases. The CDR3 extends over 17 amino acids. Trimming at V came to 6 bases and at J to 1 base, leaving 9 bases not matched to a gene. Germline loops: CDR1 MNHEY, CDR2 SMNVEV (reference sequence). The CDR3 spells CASRSIAGGPGTDTQYF. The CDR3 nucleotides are TGTGCCAGCAGATCTATAGCGGGAGGGCCTGGCACAGATACGCAGTATTTT.

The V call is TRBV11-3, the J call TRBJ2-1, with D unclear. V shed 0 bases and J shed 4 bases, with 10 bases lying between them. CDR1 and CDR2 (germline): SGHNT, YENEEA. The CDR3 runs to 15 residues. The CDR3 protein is CASSLDGKKYNEQFF. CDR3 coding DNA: TGTGCCAGCAGCTTAGATGGTAAGAAGTACAATGAGCAGTTCTTC.

The CDR3 DNA reads TGCGCCAGCAAAGCGGGAGGGAGCTACGAGCAGTACTTC. The encoded protein is CASKAGGSYEQYF. This chain links TRBV4-1 with TRBJ2-7, with 10 bases identical to TRBD2. Germline V gene lookup returns CDR1 MGHRA and CDR2 YSYEKL. The CDR3 length is 13 residues. J lost 3 bases, V lost 7 bases, and 3 bases had no gene match.

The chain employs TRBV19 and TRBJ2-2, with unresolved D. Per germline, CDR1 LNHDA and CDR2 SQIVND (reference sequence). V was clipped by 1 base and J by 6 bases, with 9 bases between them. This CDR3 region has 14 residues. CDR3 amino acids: CASSIGSEPGELFF. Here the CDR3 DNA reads TGTGCCAGTAGTATAGGGAGCGAACCCGGGGAGCTGTTTTTT.

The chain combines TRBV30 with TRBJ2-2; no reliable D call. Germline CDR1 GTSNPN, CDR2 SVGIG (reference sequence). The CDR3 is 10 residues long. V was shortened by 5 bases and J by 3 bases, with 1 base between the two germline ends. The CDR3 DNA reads TGTGCCTGGTACACCGGGGAGCTGTTTTTT. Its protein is CAWYTGELFF.

CDR3 in DNA: TGCGCCAGCAGCCCGGGTCCGATTCAGGGAGGCACTGAAGCTTTCTTT. The encoded protein is CASSPGPIQGGTEAFF. This chain joins TRBV4-1 and TRBJ1-1, with D maybe TRBD1 (5 bases). CDR1 and CDR2 from the germline V gene are MGHRA and YSYEKL. V shed 4 bases and J shed 4 bases, with 19 bases lying between them. This CDR3 is 16 amino acids long.

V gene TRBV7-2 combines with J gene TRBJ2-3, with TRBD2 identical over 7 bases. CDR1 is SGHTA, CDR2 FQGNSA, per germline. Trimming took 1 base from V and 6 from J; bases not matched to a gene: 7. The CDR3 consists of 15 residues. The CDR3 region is CASSLVAGRMDTQYF. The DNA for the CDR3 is TGTGCCAGCAGCTTAGTGGCCGGGAGGATGGATACGCAGTATTTT.

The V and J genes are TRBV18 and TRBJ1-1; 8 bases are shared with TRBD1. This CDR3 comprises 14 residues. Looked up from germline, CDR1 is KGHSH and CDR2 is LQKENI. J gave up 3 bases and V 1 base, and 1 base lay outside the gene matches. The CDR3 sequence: CASSPQDRDTEAFF. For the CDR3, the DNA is TGTGCCAGCTCACCACAGGACAGGGACACTGAAGCTTTCTTT.

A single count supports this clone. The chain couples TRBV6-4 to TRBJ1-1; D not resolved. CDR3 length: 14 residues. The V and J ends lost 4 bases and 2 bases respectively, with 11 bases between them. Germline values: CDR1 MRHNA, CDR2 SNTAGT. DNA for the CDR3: TGTGCCAGCAGTGTGTCAGCCGTAAACACTGAAGCTTTCTTT. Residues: CASSVSAVNTEAFF.

The CDR3 here is CSVEDWNTRGTQYF. The CDR3 DNA reads TGCAGCGTTGAAGATTGGAATACCCGTGGTACGCAGTATTTT. The V and J genes are TRBV29-1 and TRBJ2-3, with D hard to call. In germline, CDR1 is SQVTM, CDR2 ANQGSEA. This CDR3 is built from 14 residues. V was cut by 0 bases and J by 8 bases, with 15 bases left in between.

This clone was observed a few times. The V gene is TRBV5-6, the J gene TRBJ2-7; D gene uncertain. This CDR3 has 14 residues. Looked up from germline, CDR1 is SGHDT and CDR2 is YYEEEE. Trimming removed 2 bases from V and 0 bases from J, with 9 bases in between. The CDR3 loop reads CASSLRTISYEQYF. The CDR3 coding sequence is TGTGCCAGCAGCTTACGGACCATCTCCTACGAGCAGTACTTC.

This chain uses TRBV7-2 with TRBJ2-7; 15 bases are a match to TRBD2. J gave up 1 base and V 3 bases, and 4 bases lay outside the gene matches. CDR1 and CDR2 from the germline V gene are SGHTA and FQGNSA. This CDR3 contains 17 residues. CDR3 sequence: CASSFGTSGRPSYEQYF. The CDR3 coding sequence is TGTGCCAGCAGCTTCGGGACTAGCGGGAGGCCGTCCTACGAGCAGTACTTC.

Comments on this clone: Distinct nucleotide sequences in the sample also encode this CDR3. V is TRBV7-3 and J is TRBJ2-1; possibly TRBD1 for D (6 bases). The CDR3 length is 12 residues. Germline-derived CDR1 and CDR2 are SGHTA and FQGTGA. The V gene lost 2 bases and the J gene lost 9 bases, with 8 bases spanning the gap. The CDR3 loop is CASSLVGGEQFF. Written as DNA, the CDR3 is TGTGCCAGCAGCTTAGTAGGGGGTGAGCAGTTCTTC.

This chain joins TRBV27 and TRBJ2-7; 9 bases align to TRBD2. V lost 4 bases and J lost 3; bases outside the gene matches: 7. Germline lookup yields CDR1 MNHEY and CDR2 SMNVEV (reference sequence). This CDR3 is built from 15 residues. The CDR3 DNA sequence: TGTGCCAGCAGTTCGCAAGCGGGAGGATTCTACGAGCAGTACTTC. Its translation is CASSSQAGGFYEQYF.

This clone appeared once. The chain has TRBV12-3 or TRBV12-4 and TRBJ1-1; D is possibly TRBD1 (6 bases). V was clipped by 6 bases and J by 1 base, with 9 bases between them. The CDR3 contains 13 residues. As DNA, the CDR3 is TGTGCCAGCAGGCAGACAGGGAACACTGAAGCTTTCTTT. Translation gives CASRQTGNTEAFF.

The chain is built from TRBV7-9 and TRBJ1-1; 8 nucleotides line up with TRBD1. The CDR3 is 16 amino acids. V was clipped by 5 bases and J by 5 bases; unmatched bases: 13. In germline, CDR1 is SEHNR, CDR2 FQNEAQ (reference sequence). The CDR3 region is CASSLTGGKGGTEAFF. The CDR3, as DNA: TGTGCCAGCAGCCTTACAGGGGGGAAAGGTGGGACTGAAGCTTTCTTT. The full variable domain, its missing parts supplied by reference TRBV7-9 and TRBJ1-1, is DTGVSQNPRHKITKRGQNVTFRCDPISEHNRLYWYRQTLGQGPEFLTYFQNEAQLEKSRLLSDRFSAERPKGSFSTLEIQRTEQGDSAMYLCASSLTGGKGGTEAFFGQGTRLTVV.